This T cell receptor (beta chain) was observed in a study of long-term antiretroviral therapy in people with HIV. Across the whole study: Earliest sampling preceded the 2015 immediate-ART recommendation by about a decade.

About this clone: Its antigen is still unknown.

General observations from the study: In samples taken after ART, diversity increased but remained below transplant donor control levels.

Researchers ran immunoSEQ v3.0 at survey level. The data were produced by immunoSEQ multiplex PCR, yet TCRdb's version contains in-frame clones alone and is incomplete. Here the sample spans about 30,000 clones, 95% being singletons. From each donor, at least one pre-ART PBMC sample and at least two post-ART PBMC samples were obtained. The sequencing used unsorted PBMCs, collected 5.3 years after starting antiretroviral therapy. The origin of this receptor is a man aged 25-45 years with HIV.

The CDR3 coding sequence is TGTGCCAGCAGTTTGGCCGGGACAGGGCATGGCTACACCTTC. Its protein product is CASSLAGTGHGYTF. V is TRBV27 and J is TRBJ1-2; the match to TRBD1 covers 9 bases. The CDR3 extends over 14 amino acids. Germline loops: CDR1 MNHEY, CDR2 SMNVEV (reference sequence). J gave up 6 bases and V 3 bases, and 5 bases lay outside the gene matches.